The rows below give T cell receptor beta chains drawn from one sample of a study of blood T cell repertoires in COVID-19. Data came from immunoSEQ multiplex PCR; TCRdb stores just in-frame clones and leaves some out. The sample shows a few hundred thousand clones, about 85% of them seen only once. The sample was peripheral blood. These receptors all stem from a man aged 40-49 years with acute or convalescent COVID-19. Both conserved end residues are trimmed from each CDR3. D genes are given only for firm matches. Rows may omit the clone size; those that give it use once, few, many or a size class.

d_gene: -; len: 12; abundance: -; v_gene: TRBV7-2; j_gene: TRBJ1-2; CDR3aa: ASSLDGSGYGYT
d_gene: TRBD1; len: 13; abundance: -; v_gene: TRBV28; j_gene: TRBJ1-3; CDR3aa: ASSAGQRSGNTIY
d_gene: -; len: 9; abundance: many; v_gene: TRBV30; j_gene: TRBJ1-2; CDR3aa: AWRRGSGYT
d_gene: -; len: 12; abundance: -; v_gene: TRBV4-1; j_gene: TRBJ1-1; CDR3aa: ASSQPTGNTEAF
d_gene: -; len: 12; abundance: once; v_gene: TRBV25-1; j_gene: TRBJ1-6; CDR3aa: ASRANTYNSPLH
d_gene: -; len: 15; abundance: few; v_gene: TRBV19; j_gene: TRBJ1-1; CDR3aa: ASSIDVSGTSNTEAF
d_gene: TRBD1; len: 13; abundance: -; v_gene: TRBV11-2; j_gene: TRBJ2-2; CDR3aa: ASSAGGQGSGELF
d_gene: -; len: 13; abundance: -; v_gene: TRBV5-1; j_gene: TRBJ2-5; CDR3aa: ASSSGTIVSGTQY
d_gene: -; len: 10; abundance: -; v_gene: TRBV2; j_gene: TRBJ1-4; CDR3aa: ASSLPPEKLF
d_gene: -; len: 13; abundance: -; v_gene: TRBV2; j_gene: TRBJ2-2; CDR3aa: ASKEVSPNTGELF
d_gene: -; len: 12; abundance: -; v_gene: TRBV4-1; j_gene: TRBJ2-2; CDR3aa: ASSQEMSAGELF
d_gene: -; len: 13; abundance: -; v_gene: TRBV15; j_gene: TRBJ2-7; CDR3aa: ATSPMTGPTYEQY
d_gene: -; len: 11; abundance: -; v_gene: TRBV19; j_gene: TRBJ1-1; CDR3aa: ASSYRESTEAF
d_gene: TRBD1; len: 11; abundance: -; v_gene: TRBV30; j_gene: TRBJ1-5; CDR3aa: ACQGGGNQPQH
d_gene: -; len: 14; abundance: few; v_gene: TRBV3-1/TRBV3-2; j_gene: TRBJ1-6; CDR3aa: ASSQDRRGSYSPLH
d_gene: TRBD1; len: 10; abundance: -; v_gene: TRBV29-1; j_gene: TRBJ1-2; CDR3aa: ISRDRFYVYT
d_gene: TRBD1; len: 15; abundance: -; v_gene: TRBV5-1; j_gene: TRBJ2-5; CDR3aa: ASSLGGQGAFLETQY
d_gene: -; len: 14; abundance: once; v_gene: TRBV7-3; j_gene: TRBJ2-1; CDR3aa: ASSLSGRLRGNEQF
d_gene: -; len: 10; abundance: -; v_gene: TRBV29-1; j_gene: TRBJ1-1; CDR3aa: SVLLPGTEAF
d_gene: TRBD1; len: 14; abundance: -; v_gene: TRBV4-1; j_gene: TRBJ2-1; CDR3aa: ASSQDPGQRNNEQF
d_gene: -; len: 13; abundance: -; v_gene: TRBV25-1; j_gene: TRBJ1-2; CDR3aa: ASSATDKPHYGYT
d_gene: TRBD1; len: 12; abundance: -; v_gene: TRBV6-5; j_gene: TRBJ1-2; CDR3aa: ASRQGKGVYGYT
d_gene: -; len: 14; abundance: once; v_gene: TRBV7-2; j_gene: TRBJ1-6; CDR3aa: ASSLRPGENSSPLH
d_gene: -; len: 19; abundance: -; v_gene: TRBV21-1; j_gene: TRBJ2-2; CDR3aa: ASSGPDRGPSGGMNTGELF